The 22 T cell receptor beta chains below were found in one sample sequenced in a study of shared clonotypes between healthy human individuals (dated by TCRdb to about 2020). Libraries were prepared through the immunoSEQ multiplex PCR assay. Not all clones reach the TCRdb copy of this immuneACCESS table, which keeps in-frame sequences only. Checked studies attribute under half of the gap to unresolved V genes and leave the rest unexplained. The sample records a few million clones, more than 80% of which are singletons. The ten largest clonotypes hold roughly 0.36% of the sample. Input material: naive CD4+ T cells from PBMCs. What this sample's cell subset or site label stands for: CD45RA+ positively selected. Every receptor here comes from a man younger than 35 in good health. Some clones in this sample may be carry-over from other donors' samples.

About this clone: Other DNA sequences in this sample translate to the same CDR3. This rearrangement joins TRBV18 to TRBJ2-5; possibly TRBD2 for D (6 bases). In germline, CDR1 is KGHSH, CDR2 LQKENI. This CDR3 is built from 14 residues. Trimming took off 3 bases at V and 2 bases at J, with 10 bases between the two ends. The CDR3 protein is CASSPGGQQETQYF. CDR3 nucleotide sequence: TGTGCCAGCTCACCGGGGGGTCAGCAAGAGACCCAGTACTTC.

The V and J genes are TRBV4-1 and TRBJ2-1; 8 nucleotides align to TRBD2. The CDR3 has 19 residues. Germline loops: CDR1 MGHRA, CDR2 YSYEKL. V lost 4 bases to trimming and J lost 0 bases; unmatched junction nucleotides: 14. DNA for the CDR3: TGCGCCAGCAGCCCCGTTTGGCTAGCGGGTGGGAGCTCCTACAATGAGCAGTTCTTC. It encodes CASSPVWLAGGSSYNEQFF.

The chain is built from TRBV19 and TRBJ2-2, with TRBD2 matching 12 bases. From germline, CDR1 is LNHDA and CDR2 SQIVND (reference sequence). J lost 4 bases, V lost 8 bases, and 5 bases had no gene match. This CDR3 is 15 amino acids long. The CDR3 nucleotides are TGTGCCAGTCTCCTAGCGGGGGGGATCACCGGGGAGCTGTTTTTT. It codes for CASLLAGGITGELFF. Variable domain in full (rest from reference TRBV19 and TRBJ2-2): DGGITQSPKYLFRKEGQNVTLSCEQNLNHDAMYWYRQDPGQGLRLIYYSQIVNDFQKGDIAEGYSVSREKKESFPLTVTSAQKNPTAFYLCASLLAGGITGELFFGEGSRLTVL.

The chain recombines TRBV5-4 with TRBJ1-5; 9 positions match TRBD1. Germline CDR1 SGHNT, CDR2 YYREEE (reference sequence). This CDR3 contains 16 residues. V lost 3 bases to trimming and J lost 2 bases; unmatched junction nucleotides: 6. The CDR3 region has the DNA TGTGCCAGCAGCTACAGGGGGCAAGGGGGCAATCAGCCCCAGCATTTT. Translation gives CASSYRGQGGNQPQHF.

This sequence joins TRBV5-1 and TRBJ1-5, with TRBD1 identical over 8 bases. The ends lost 8 bases at V and 2 bases at J; junction bases unmatched: 9. The CDR3 totals 15 residues. Germline values: CDR1 SGHRS, CDR2 YFSETQ. The CDR3 reads CASSKTGDRNQPQHF. DNA of the CDR3: TGCGCCAGTAGCAAGACAGGGGATCGCAATCAGCCCCAGCATTTT.

The gene calls are TRBV28 and TRBJ2-1; possible D gene TRBD2, 6 bases. Trimming removed 6 bases from V and 3 bases from J, with 24 bases in between. The CDR3 runs to 18 residues. Germline CDR1 reads MDHEN; CDR2 reads SYDVKM. The CDR3 nucleotides are TGTGCCAGCAGGATTATTAGGGGCGGGGCGGGCGGCTACAATGAGCAGTTCTTC. This codes for CASRIIRGGAGGYNEQFF.

This chain links TRBV5-1 with TRBJ2-1; 12 bases fit TRBD2. Germline trimming cut 4 bases from V and 7 bases from J; bases unmatched to any gene: 9. The CDR3 covers 16 residues. Germline assignment: CDR1 SGHRS and CDR2 YFSETQ. The CDR3 protein is CASSAQLAGGRNEQFF. The DNA for the CDR3 is TGCGCCAGCAGCGCCCAACTAGCGGGAGGAAGGAATGAGCAGTTCTTC.

V usage is TRBV6-1 and J usage is TRBJ2-3; 8 positions agree with TRBD1. Trimming took 7 bases from V and 6 from J; bases not matched to a gene: 12. CDR3 length: 15 amino acids. Germline values: CDR1 MNHNS, CDR2 SASEGT. CDR3 in DNA: TGTGCCAGCACTAAGGGGACAGGTTATTCGGATACGCAGTATTTT. Translated: CASTKGTGYSDTQYF.

The CDR3 region is CAIRTGGTTGELFF. In DNA, the CDR3 is TGTGCCATACGGACAGGAGGGACCACCGGGGAGCTGTTTTTT. This sequence joins TRBV6-1 and TRBJ2-2; D might be TRBD1 (7 bases). CDR3 length: 14 amino acids. Between the trimmed V and J ends, which lost 10 bases and 4 bases, there was a span of 16 bases. CDR1 is MNHNS, CDR2 SASEGT, per germline.

This chain connects TRBV27 to TRBJ2-1; D is unclear. Looked up from germline, CDR1 is MNHEY and CDR2 is SMNVEV (reference sequence). The ends were cut back, 8 bases at V and 4 bases at J, with 9 bases in the middle. The CDR3 runs to 12 residues. CDR3 region: CASGKGYNEQFF. The CDR3, as DNA: TGTGCCAGCGGAAAAGGGTACAATGAGCAGTTCTTC.

The chain couples TRBV6-6 to TRBJ1-1; maybe TRBD1 (5 bases). Trimming removed 4 bases from V and 0 bases from J, with 9 bases in between. Germline-derived CDR1 and CDR2 are MNHNY and SVGAGI (reference sequence). This CDR3 has 14 amino acids. In nucleotides, the CDR3 is TGTGCCAGCAGTTCCGGACAACTGAACACTGAAGCTTTCTTT. Residues: CASSSGQLNTEAFF.

This sequence joins TRBV7-2 and TRBJ2-3; D ambiguous. V lost 2 bases, J lost 2 bases, and 8 bases lay in between. Germline lookup yields CDR1 SGHTA and CDR2 FQGNSA. The CDR3 has 14 residues. CDR3 in amino acids: CASSLLRNTDTQYF. The CDR3 nucleotides are TGTGCCAGCAGCTTATTGCGGAACACAGATACGCAGTATTTT.

The genes are TRBV4-2 and TRBJ2-7; weak D call: TRBD2 (5 bases). CDR3 length equals 13 residues. Per the germline V gene, CDR1 is LGHNA and CDR2 is YNFKEQ. Trimming removed 1 base from V and 6 bases from J, with 10 bases in between. CDR3 loop: CASSQAPRGEQYF. The CDR3 coding sequence is TGTGCCAGCAGCCAAGCCCCACGGGGCGAGCAGTACTTC.

The genes are TRBV27 and TRBJ2-7; D possibly corresponds to TRBD1 (5 bases). This CDR3 contains 12 residues. Germline values: CDR1 MNHEY, CDR2 SMNVEV (reference sequence). Trimming removed 5 bases at V and 11 bases at J, with 16 bases between. Here the CDR3 reads CASSPHQGSKYF. CDR3 coding DNA: TGTGCCAGCAGTCCCCACCAGGGCTCTAAGTACTTC.

Of note for this clone: The identical CDR3 is also encoded by other nucleotide sequences in the sample. The gene calls are TRBV7-8 and TRBJ1-4; D gene ambiguous. This CDR3 is 11 amino acids long. Trimming removed 3 bases from V and 8 bases from J, with 4 bases in between. The germline V gene has CDR1 SGHVS and CDR2 FQNEAQ. The CDR3 sequence is CASSLDEKLFF. In DNA form, the CDR3 reads TGTGCCAGCAGCTTGGACGAAAAACTGTTTTTT.

CDR3 in DNA: TGTGCCAGCAGCAAAGGATTTGCGCTAGCGGGAGTTCCCAAAAACATTCAGTACTTC. Encoded protein: CASSKGFALAGVPKNIQYF. The chain carries TRBV21-1 and TRBJ2-4; the D segment call TRBD2 is taken from the table without a DNA check. TRBV21-1 represents a pseudogene. This CDR3 is 19 amino acids long.

J is TRBJ2-3 and V is TRBV28; 8 nucleotides line up with TRBD2. The V and J ends lost 6 bases and 5 bases, in that order; junction bases with no gene match: 7. The germline V gene has CDR1 MDHEN and CDR2 SYDVKM. This CDR3 has 14 amino acids. This CDR3 reads CASSLWREVDTQYF. CDR3 coding DNA: TGTGCCAGCAGCCTTTGGCGGGAGGTAGATACGCAGTATTTT.

This chain uses TRBV9 with TRBJ1-2; D is undetermined. Germline V lookup: CDR1 SGDLS, CDR2 YYNGEE. Trimming removed 0 bases at V and 6 bases at J, with 9 bases between. The CDR3 has 13 residues. CDR3: CASSVGQNDGYTF. Written as DNA, the CDR3 is TGTGCCAGCAGCGTAGGGCAGAACGATGGCTACACCTTC.

Remarks on this clone: Distinct nucleotide sequences in the sample also encode this CDR3. This chain links TRBV5-1 with TRBJ2-5; 7 positions agree with TRBD1. J gave up 2 bases and V 3 bases, and 4 bases lay outside the gene matches. The CDR3 is 14 amino acids. Germline V gives CDR1 SGHRS, CDR2 YFSETQ. In DNA, the CDR3 is TGCGCCAGCAGCTCGGGACAGTCACAAGAGACCCAGTACTTC. This codes for CASSSGQSQETQYF.

J is TRBJ1-5 and V is TRBV19; 7 nucleotides match TRBD1. The V segment lost 5 bases and the J segment 0 bases; nucleotides outside the gene matches: 7. The CDR3 has 16 residues. From germline, CDR1 is LNHDA and CDR2 SQIVND (reference sequence). The CDR3 loop reads CASSPRTGGSNQPQHF. In DNA form, the CDR3 reads TGTGCCAGTAGTCCTCGGACAGGCGGTAGCAATCAGCCCCAGCATTTT.

The V gene is TRBV5-1, the J gene TRBJ2-3, with D possibly matching TRBD2 (6 bases). Germline V gene sequence: CDR1 SGHRS, CDR2 YFSETQ. With 0 bases removed from V and 7 bases from J, the gap between germline ends came to 9 bases. This CDR3 comprises 13 residues. CDR3: CASSLGEVHTQYF. CDR3 nucleotide sequence: TGCGCCAGCAGCTTGGGGGAGGTCCATACGCAGTATTTT. Drawing the rest from reference TRBV5-1 and TRBJ2-3, the complete variable domain is KAGVTQTPRYLIKTRGQQVTLSCSPISGHRSVSWYQQTPGQGLQFLFEYFSETQRNKGNFPGRFSGRQFSNSRSEMNVSTLELGDSALYLCASSLGEVHTQYFGPGTRLTVL.

The chain links TRBV11-2 to TRBJ2-3, with TRBD2 identical over 7 bases. Germline values: CDR1 SGHAT, CDR2 FQNNGV. Trimming at V came to 5 bases and at J to 2 bases, leaving 4 bases not matched to a gene. The CDR3 extends over 14 amino acids. The CDR3 DNA reads as TGTGCCAGCAGCCCGACTAGCCCCACAGATACGCAGTATTTT. This gives the protein CASSPTSPTDTQYF.